In its sample, the clone carrying this T cell receptor beta chain was seen many times. These data are taken from a study of post-analysis software for immune sequencing data. The library was made from cDNA and included unique molecular identifiers. TCRdb ran MiXCR on the PCR reads and lists one entry per CDR3 protein. The sample lists about 160,000 distinct CDR3 sequences, roughly 40% occurring once. V was pared by 2 bases and J by 5 bases, with 7 bases between. This CDR3 has 13 residues. Germline CDR1 MNHNY, CDR2 SVGAGI (reference sequence). The chain links TRBV6-6 to TRBJ2-4; D is undetermined. The material sequenced was blood, taken after autologous hematopoietic stem cell transplantation. This receptor was taken from a girl aged 10 to 17 with multiple sclerosis. The CDR3 protein is CASSYVQENIQYF. CDR3 DNA sequence: TGTGCCAGCAGTTACGTCCAGGAAAACATTCAGTACTTC.